The next 2 T cell receptor beta chains were all read from a single sample in a study of post-analysis software for immune sequencing data. Study findings and constraints: Elevated frequency relative to controls characterized four or five TRBV segments in patients, TRBV5-6, TRBV5-1 and TRBV20-1 among them.

These receptors are not linked to any known antigen. Incorporated into the TCR beta cDNA libraries were unique molecular identifiers, which served to reduce PCR and sequencing biases. One entry per CDR3 protein, called by TCRdb with MiXCR from the PCR reads. The table has 350,000 to 450,000 distinct CDR3 sequences, roughly 30% seen once. Sequenced material: blood. Source of these receptors: a girl under 18 with multiple sclerosis.

The chain employs TRBV7-6 and TRBJ1-5, with a tentative D call TRBD1 (5 bases). CDR1 is SGHVS and CDR2 is FNYEAQ in the germline V gene. The V end lost 4 bases, the J end lost 10 bases, and 11 bases lay between the germline ends. CDR3 length: 12 residues. The chain's CDR3 is CASSSLGGPQHF. As DNA, the CDR3 is TGTGCCAGCAGCTCCCTTGGGGGACCCCAGCATTTT.

V and J are TRBV7-2 and TRBJ2-3; the D is unclear. The CDR3 has 16 amino acids. V was clipped by 1 base and J by 1 base, with 12 bases between them. From germline, CDR1 is SGHTA and CDR2 FQGNSA. In DNA, the CDR3 is TGTGCCAGCAGCTTAGGAGTAGGCGTCGGCACAGATACGCAGTATTTT. It is translated as CASSLGVGVGTDTQYF.